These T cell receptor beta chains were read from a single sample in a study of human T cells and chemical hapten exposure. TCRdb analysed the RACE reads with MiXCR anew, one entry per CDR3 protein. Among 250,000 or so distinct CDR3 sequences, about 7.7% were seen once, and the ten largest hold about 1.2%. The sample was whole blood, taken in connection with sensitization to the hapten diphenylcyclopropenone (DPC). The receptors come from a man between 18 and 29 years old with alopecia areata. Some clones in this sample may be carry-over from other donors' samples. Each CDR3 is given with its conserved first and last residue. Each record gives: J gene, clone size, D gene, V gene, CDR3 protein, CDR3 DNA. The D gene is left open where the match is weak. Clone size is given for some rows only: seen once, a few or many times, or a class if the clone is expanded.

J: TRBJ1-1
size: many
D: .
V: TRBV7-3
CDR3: CASSLTRQRAFF
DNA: TGTGCCAGCAGCTTAACCAGACAGAGGGCTTTCTTT

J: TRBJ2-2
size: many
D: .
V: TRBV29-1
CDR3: CSVEGVRTGELFF
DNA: TGCAGCGTTGAAGGGGTACGGACCGGGGAGCTGTTTTTT

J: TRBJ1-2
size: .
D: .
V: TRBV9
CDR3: CASSVVGQPYGYTF
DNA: TGTGCCAGCAGCGTAGTCGGACAGCCTTATGGCTACACCTTC

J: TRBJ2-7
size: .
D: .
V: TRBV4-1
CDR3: CASSQEQGRYHYEQYF
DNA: TGCGCCAGCAGCCAAGAACAGGGCAGATACCACTACGAGCAGTACTTC

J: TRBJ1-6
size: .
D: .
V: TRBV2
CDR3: CAGDNHSYNSPLHF
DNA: TGTGCCGGGGACAACCACTCCTATAATTCACCCCTCCACTTT

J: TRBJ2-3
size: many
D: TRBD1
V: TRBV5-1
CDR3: CASSPSPGTGEDTQYF
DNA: TGCGCCAGCAGCCCCAGTCCCGGGACAGGGGAGGATACGCAGTATTTT

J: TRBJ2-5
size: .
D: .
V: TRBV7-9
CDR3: CASSLGRTKKETQYF
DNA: TGTGCCAGCAGCTTAGGCAGGACAAAAAAAGAGACCCAGTACTTC

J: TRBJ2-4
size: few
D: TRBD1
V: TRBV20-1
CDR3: CSAGLTGQDQYF
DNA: TGCAGTGCTGGGCTTACGGGACAGGATCAGTACTTC

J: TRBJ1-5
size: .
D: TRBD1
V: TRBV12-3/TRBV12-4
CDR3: CASSPQGAWQPQHF
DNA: TGTGCCAGCAGTCCACAGGGGGCTTGGCAGCCCCAGCATTTT

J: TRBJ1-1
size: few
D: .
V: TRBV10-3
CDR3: CAISGTRQGNTEAFF
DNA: TGTGCCATCAGTGGGACGCGGCAGGGCAACACTGAAGCTTTCTTT

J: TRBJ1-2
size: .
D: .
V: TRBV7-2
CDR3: CASSTMTGDYGYTF
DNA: TGTGCCAGCAGCACAATGACAGGCGACTATGGCTACACCTTC

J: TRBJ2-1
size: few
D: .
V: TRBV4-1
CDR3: CASSRPDSSYNEQFF
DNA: TGCGCCAGCAGCCGCCCAGACAGCTCCTACAATGAGCAGTTCTTC

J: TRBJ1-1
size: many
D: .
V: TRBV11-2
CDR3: CASSFPQGSAGTEAFF
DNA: TGTGCCAGCAGCTTCCCGCAGGGATCCGCGGGCACTGAAGCTTTCTTT

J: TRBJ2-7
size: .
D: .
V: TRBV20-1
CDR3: CSAATGIDEQYF
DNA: TGCAGTGCAGCGACAGGCATCGACGAGCAGTACTTC

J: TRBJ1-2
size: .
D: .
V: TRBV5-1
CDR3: CASSSTGVSYGYTF
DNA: TGCGCCAGCAGCTCTACAGGCGTATCCTATGGCTACACCTTC

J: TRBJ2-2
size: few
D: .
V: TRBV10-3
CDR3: CAISEPGELFF
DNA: TGTGCCATCAGTGAGCCTGGGGAGCTGTTTTTT

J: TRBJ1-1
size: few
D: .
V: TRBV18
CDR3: CASSPNSGNTEAFF
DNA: TGTGCCAGCTCACCTAACTCAGGGAACACTGAAGCTTTCTTT

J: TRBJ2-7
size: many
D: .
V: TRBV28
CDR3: CASSLGGNYEQYF
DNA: TGTGCCAGCAGTTTGGGCGGAAATTACGAGCAGTACTTC

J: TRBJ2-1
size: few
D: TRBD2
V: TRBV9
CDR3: CASSGGAGANNEQFF
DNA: TGTGCCAGCAGCGGTGGAGCGGGGGCGAACAATGAGCAGTTCTTC

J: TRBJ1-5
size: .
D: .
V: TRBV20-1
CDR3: CSARPGASNQPQHF
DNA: TGCAGTGCTAGACCAGGGGCCAGCAATCAGCCCCAGCATTTT

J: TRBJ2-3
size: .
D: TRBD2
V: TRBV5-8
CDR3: CASSPGLAGLEDTQYF
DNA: TGTGCCAGCAGCCCGGGACTAGCGGGCCTTGAAGATACGCAGTATTTT

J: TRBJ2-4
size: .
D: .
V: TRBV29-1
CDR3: CSVLSLAKNIQYF
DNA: TGCAGCGTTCTGAGCTTAGCCAAAAACATTCAGTACTTC

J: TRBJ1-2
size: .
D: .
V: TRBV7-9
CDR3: CASKPPFSDSNYGYTF
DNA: TGTGCCAGCAAACCCCCTTTCAGCGATAGTAACTATGGCTACACCTTC

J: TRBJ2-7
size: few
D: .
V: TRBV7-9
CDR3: CASRLGREQYF
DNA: TGTGCCAGCAGACTCGGTCGCGAGCAGTACTTC

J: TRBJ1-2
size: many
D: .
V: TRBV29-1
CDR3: CSVVSVYGYTF
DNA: TGCAGCGTTGTCAGCGTCTATGGCTACACCTTC

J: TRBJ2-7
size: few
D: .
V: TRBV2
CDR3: CASSERVDEQYF
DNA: TGTGCCAGCAGTGAAAGGGTAGACGAGCAGTACTTC

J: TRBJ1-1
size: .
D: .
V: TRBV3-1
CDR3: CASSHVSEAFF
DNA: TGTGCCAGCAGCCATGTCTCAGAAGCTTTCTTT

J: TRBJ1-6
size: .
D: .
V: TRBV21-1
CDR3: CASTKGRGVSPLHF
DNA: TGTGCCAGCACTAAAGGCAGGGGAGTTTCACCCCTCCACTTT

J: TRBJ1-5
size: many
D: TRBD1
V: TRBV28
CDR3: CASSFVRDRKENQPQHF
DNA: TGTGCCAGCAGTTTCGTCCGGGACAGAAAGGAGAATCAGCCCCAGCATTTT

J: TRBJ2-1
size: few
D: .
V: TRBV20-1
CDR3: CSAPDPRGALSYNEQFF
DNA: TGCAGTGCTCCCGACCCCCGGGGGGCCCTTTCCTACAATGAGCAGTTCTTC

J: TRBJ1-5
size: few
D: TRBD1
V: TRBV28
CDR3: CASSSFGTGGRQPQHF
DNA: TGTGCCAGCAGTTCTTTCGGGACAGGGGGCCGTCAGCCCCAGCATTTT

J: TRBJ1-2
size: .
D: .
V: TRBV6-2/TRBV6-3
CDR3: CASSSRSRGEFNYGYTF
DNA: TGTGCCAGCAGTTCCCGGAGCAGGGGCGAATTTAACTATGGCTACACCTTC

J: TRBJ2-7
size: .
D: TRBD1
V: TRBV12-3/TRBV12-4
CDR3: CASRGQLGNYEQYF
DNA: TGTGCCAGCAGGGGACAGTTGGGAAACTACGAGCAGTACTTC

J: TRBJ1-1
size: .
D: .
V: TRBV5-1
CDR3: CASSPRQSMNTEAFF
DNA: TGCGCCAGCAGCCCTCGACAGTCGATGAACACTGAAGCTTTCTTT

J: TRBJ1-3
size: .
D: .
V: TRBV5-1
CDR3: CASSLEGERNTIYF
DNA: TGCGCCAGCAGCTTGGAAGGGGAAAGAAACACCATATATTTT

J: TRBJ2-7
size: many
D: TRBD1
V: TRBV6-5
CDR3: CASSPGQGRQYF
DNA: TGTGCCAGCAGCCCGGGACAGGGGAGGCAGTACTTC

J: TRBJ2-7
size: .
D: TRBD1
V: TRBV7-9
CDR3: CASSTAPGTGDEQYF
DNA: TGTGCCAGCAGCACTGCTCCCGGGACAGGGGACGAGCAGTACTTC

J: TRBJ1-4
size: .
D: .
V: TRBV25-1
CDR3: CASSEYGDKKKLFF
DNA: TGTGCCAGCAGTGAATATGGGGACAAAAAAAAACTGTTTTTT

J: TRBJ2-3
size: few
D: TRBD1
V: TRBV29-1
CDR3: CSVPDRGRGGDTQYF
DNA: TGCAGCGTCCCGGACAGGGGGCGCGGAGGCGATACGCAGTATTTT

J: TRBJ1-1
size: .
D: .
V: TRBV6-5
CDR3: CASSYSAAGSEAFF
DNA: TGTGCCAGCAGTTACTCGGCGGCCGGGTCTGAAGCTTTCTTT

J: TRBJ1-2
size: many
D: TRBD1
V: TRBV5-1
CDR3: CASSLQGDYGYTF
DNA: TGCGCCAGCAGCTTGCAGGGGGACTATGGCTACACCTTC

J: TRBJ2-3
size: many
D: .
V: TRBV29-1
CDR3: CSVEEAGRTDTQYF
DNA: TGCAGCGTTGAAGAGGCAGGGAGGACAGATACGCAGTATTTT

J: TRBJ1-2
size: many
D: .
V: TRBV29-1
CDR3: CSVGIGRGGYTF
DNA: TGCAGCGTTGGAATCGGACGAGGTGGCTACACCTTC

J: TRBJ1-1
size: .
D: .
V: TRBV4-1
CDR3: CASSRKGLDTEAFF
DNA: TGCGCCAGCAGCCGCAAGGGGTTGGACACTGAAGCTTTCTTT